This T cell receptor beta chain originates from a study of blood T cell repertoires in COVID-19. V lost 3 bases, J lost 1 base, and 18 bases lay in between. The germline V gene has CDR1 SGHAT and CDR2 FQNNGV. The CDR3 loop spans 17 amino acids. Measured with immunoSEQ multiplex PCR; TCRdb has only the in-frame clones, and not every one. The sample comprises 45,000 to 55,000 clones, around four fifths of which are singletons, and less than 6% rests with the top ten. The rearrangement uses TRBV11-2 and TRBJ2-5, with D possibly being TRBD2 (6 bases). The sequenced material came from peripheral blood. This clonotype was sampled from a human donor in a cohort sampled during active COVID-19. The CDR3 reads CASSFGAGPLLQETQYF. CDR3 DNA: TGTGCCAGCAGCTTTGGTGCGGGGCCCTTACTCCAAGAGACCCAGTACTTC.